The T cell receptor (beta chain) under discussion was sequenced for a study of blood T cells in healthy people across ages. Study findings and constraints: Expanded clonotype changes were possibly confounded by unknown donor CMV status.

The CDR3 extends over 14 amino acids. Germline-derived CDR1 and CDR2 are DFQATT and SNEGSKA (reference sequence). The V end lost 1 base, the J end lost 0 bases, and 10 bases lay between the germline ends. A few counts support this clonotype. The antigen is undetermined. Alongside a J-beta primer mix, a sample-barcoded 5' primer served in a second PCR lasting about 7 to 11 cycles. TCRdb re-called the 5' RACE reads with MiXCR, one entry per CDR3 protein. The repertoire holds fewer than 600,000 distinct CDR3 sequences, with roughly a quarter as singletons. Donation came from healthy Caucasian individuals in Russia who were aged roughly 6 to 100. No fewer than 7 million PBMCs went into each sample. The data were also submitted as part of a second study, on T cells of mothers and their children. This second study notes: Over 8.5 million reads per mother and roughly 3 million per child were obtained.

The clonotype comes from a boy aged 2 to 10 in good health. The specimen sequenced was blood. J is TRBJ2-7 and V is TRBV20-1; D is possibly TRBD1 (5 bases). The CDR3: CSARGSRVSYEQYF. CDR3 sequence (DNA): TGCAGTGCTAGAGGTTCCAGGGTCTCCTACGAGCAGTACTTC.